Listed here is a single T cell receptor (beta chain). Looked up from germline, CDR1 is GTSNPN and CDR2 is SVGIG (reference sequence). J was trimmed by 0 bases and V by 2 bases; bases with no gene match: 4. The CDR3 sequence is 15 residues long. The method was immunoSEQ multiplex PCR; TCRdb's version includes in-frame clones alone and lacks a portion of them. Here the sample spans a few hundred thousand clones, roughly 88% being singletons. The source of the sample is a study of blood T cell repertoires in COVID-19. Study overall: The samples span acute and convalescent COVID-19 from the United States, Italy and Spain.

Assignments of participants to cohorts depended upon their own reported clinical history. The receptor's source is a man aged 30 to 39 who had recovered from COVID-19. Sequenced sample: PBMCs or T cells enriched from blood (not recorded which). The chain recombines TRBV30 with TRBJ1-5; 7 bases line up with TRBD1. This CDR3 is CAWSRQGNSNQPQHF. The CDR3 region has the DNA TGTGCCTGGAGTAGACAGGGTAATAGCAATCAGCCCCAGCATTTT.